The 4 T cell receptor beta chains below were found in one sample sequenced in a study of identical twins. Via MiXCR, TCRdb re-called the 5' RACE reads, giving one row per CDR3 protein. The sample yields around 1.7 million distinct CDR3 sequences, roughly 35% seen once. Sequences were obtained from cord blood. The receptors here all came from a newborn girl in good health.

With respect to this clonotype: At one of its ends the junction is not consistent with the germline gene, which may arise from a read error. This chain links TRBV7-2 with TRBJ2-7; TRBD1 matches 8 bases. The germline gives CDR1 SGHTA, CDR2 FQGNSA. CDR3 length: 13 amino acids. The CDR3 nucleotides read TGTGCCAGCGGCTTATCGGACAGGGTCGAGCAGTACTTC. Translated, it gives CASGLSDRVEQYF. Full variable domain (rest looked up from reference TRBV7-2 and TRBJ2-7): GAGVSQSPSNKVTEKGKDVELRCDPISGHTALYWYRQSLGQGLEFLIYFQGNSAPDKSGLPSDRFSAERTGGSVSTLTIQRTQQEDSAVYLCASGLSDRVEQYFGPGTRLTVT.

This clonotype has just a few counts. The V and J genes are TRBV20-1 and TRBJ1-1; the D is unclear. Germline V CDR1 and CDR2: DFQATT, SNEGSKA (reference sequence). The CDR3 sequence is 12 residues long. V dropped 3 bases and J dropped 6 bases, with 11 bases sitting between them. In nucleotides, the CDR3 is TGCAGTGCTAGTCCAACCGGGGCTGAAGCTTTCTTT. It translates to CSASPTGAEAFF.

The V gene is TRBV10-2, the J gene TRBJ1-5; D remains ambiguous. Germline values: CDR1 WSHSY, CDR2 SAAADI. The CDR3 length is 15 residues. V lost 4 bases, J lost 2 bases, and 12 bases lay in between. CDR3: CASSVKVDRNQPQHF. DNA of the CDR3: TGCGCCAGCAGTGTTAAGGTGGATCGCAATCAGCCCCAGCATTTT.

The chain's CDR3 is CASSWTERSEQYF. CDR3 sequence (DNA): TGTGCCAGCAGTTGGACAGAGAGGTCCGAGCAGTACTTC. The chain joins TRBV2 to TRBJ2-5, with D perhaps matching TRBD1 (6 bases). The J call is in doubt because the DNA end fits TRBJ2-7 better. Germline CDR1 is SNHLY and CDR2 is FYNNEI. CDR3 length equals 13 residues.